The entry below gives a single T cell receptor (beta chain) sequence along with its context. The specificity of this receptor is unknown. No base quality information exists; no much larger clone differs at one position. The entry originates in a study of T cell changes during pregnancy in multiple sclerosis (dated by TCRdb to about 2019). With respect to the entire study: The study looked at changes in the T cell repertoire across pregnancy in women with multiple sclerosis.

CDR1 and CDR2 are drawn from the germline V gene (reference sequence): GTSNPN, SVGIG. The CDR3 starts with the cysteine, ends with the phenylalanine, and has 12 residues. The entry retains the CDR3 DNA only, 36 bases that are in frame from base 1. Cut back by 3 bases and 7 bases, the V and J ends lie 12 bases apart. Libraries were built with the immunoSEQ multiplex PCR assay. TCRdb carries this immuneACCESS record with in-frame sequences only. Its versions omit some clonotypes, under half of them owing to an unresolved V gene in the studies checked, with the rest unexplained. The sample table shows approximately 90,000 clones, and around 94% are seen once. The biggest ten clones account for roughly 0.81% of the sample.

The source is a female donor with multiple sclerosis, enrolled in a pregnancy study. This specimen consisted of peripheral blood, obtained in the third trimester of pregnancy. This chain joins TRBV30 to TRBJ1-2, and TRBD1 may be the D gene, going by 6 matching bases. The nucleotide sequence reads as follows: TGTGCCTGGAGCCCTACAGGGATTGGCTACACCTTC. The translation is CAWSPTGIGYTF.